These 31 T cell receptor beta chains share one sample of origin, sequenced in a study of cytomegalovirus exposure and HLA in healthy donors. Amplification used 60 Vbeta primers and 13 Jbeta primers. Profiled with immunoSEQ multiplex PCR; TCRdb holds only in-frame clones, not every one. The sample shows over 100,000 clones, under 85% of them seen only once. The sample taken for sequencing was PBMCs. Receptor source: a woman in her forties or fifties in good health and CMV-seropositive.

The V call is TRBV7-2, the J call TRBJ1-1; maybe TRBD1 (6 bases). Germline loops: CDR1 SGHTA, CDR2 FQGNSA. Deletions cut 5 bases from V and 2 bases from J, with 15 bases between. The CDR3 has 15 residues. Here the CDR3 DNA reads TGTGCCAGCAGCGCACAGGGCCAGACCAACACTGAAGCTTTCTTT. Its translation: CASSAQGQTNTEAFF.

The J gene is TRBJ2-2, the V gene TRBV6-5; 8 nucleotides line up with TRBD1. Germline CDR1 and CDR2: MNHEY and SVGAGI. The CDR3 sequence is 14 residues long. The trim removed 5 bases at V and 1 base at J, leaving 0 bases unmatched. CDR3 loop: CASSGQGNTGELFF. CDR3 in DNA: TGTGCCAGCAGTGGACAGGGGAACACCGGGGAGCTGTTTTTT.

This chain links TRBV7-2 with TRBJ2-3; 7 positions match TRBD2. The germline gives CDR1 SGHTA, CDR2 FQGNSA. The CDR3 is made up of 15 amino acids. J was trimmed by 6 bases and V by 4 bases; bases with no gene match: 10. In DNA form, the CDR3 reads TGTGCCAGCAGCTCCTCCGGGACTACCCAGGATACGCAGTATTTT. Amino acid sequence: CASSSSGTTQDTQYF.

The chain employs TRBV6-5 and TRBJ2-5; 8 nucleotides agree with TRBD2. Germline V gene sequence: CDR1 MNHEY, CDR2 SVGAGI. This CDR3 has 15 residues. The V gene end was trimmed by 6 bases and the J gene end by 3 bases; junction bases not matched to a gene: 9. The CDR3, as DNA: TGTGCCAGCAGGTCCGGGGGGGCCGTGAAAGAGACCCAGTACTTC. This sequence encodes CASRSGGAVKETQYF.

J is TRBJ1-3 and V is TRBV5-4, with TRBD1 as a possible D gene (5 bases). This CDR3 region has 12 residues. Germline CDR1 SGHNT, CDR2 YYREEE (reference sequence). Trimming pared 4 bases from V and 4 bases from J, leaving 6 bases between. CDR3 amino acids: CASSRQGNTIYF. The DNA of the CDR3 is TGTGCCAGCAGCAGACAGGGAAACACCATATATTTT.

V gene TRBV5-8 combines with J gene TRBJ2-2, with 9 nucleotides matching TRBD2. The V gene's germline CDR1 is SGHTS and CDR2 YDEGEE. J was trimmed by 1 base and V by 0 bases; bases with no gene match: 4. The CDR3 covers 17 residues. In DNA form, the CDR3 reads TGTGCCAGCAGCTTGGTGACTAGCGGTGTGAACACCGGGGAGCTGTTTTTT. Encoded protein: CASSLVTSGVNTGELFF. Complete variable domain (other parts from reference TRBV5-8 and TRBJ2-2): EAGVTQSPTHLIKTRGQQATLRCSPISGHTSVYWYQQALGLGLQFLLWYDEGEERNRGNFPPRFSGRQFPNYSSELNVNALELEDSALYLCASSLVTSGVNTGELFFGEGSRLTVL.

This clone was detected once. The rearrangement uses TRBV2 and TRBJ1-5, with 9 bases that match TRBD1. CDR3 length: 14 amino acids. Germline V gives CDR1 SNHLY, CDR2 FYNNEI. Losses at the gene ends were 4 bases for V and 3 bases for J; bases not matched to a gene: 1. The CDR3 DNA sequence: TGTGCCAGCAGTGGACAGGGGGACAATCAGCCCCAGCATTTT. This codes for CASSGQGDNQPQHF. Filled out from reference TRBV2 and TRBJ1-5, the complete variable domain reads EPEVTQTPSHQVTQMGQEVILRCVPISNHLYFYWYRQILGQKVEFLVSFYNNEISEKSEIFDDQFSVERPDGSNFTLKIRSTKLEDSAMYFCASSGQGDNQPQHFGDGTRLSIL.

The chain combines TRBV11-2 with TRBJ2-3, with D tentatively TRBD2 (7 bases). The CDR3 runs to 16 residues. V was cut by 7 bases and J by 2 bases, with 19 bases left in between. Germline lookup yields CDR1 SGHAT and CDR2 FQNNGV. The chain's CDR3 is CASTPWGGQDTDTQYF. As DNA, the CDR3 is TGTGCCAGCACCCCATGGGGGGGGCAGGACACAGATACGCAGTATTTT.

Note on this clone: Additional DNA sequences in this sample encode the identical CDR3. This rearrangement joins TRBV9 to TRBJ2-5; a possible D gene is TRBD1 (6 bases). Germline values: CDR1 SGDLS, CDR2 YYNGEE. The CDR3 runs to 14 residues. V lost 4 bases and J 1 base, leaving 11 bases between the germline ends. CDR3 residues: CASSPGQFQETQYF. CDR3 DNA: TGTGCCAGCAGCCCCGGACAGTTCCAAGAGACCCAGTACTTC.

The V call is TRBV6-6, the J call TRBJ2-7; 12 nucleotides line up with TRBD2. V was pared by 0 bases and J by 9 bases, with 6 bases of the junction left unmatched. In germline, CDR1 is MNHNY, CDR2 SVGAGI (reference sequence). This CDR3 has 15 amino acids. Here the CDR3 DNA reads TGTGCCAGCAGTTACTCCCGACTAGCGGGGGAGGGGCAGTACTTC. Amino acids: CASSYSRLAGEGQYF.

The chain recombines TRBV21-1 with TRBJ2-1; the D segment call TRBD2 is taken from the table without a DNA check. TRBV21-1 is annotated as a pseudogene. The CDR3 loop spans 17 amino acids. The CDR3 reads CAKVPGLAPKEFNEQFF. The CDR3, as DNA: TGTGCCAAAGTCCCGGGACTAGCGCCTAAGGAGTTCAATGAGCAGTTCTTC.

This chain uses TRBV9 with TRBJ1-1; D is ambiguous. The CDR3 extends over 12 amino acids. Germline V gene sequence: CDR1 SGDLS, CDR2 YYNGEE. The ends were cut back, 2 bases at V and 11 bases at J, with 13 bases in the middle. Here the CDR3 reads CASSVGLRWAFF. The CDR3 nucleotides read TGTGCCAGCAGCGTCGGACTCCGTTGGGCTTTCTTT.

The CDR3 reads CASRPRTVPNTGELFF. DNA of the CDR3: TGTGCCAGCAGACCCAGGACAGTTCCGAACACCGGGGAGCTGTTTTTT. The J gene is TRBJ2-2, the V gene TRBV21-1; TRBD1, the table's D call, lacks a check against the DNA. TRBV21-1 is a pseudogene. The CDR3 sequence is 16 residues long.

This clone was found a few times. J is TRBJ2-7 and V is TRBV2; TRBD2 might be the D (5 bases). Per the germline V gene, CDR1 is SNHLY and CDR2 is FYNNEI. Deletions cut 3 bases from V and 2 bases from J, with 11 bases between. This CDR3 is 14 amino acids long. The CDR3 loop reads CASSDVAFAYEQYF. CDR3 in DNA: TGTGCCAGCAGTGACGTAGCGTTCGCCTACGAGCAGTACTTC.

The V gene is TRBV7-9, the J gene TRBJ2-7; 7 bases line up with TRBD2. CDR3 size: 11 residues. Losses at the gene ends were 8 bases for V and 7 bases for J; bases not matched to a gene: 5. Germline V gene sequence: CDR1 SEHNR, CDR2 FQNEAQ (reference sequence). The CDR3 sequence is CASWEGREQYF. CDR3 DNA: TGTGCCAGCTGGGAGGGGAGAGAGCAGTACTTC.

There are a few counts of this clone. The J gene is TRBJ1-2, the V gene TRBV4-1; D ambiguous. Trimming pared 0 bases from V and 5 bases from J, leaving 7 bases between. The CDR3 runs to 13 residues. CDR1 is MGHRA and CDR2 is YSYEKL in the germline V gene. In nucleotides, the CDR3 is TGCGCCAGCAGCCAAGAACGCCAGTATGGCTACACCTTC. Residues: CASSQERQYGYTF.

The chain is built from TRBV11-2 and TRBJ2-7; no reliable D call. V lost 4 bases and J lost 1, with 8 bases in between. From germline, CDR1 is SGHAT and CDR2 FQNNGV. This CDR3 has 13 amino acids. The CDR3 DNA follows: TGTGCCAGCAGCTCGGAGAGGTCCTACGAGCAGTACTTC. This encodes CASSSERSYEQYF.

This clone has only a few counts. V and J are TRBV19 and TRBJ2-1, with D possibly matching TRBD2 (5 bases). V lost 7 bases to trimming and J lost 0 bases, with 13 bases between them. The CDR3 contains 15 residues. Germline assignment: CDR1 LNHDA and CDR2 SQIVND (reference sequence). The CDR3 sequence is CASMDGDSSYNEQFF. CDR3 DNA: TGTGCCAGTATGGACGGGGATAGCTCCTACAATGAGCAGTTCTTC.

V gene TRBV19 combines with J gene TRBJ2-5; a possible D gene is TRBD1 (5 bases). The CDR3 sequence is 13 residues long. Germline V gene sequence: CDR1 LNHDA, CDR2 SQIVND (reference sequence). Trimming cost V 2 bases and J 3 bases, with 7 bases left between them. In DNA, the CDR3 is TGTGCCAGTAGTATATCCAGGGAAGAGACCCAGTACTTC. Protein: CASSISREETQYF. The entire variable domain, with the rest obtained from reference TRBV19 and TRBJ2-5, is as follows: DGGITQSPKYLFRKEGQNVTLSCEQNLNHDAMYWYRQDPGQGLRLIYYSQIVNDFQKGDIAEGYSVSREKKESFPLTVTSAQKNPTAFYLCASSISREETQYFGPGTRLLVL.

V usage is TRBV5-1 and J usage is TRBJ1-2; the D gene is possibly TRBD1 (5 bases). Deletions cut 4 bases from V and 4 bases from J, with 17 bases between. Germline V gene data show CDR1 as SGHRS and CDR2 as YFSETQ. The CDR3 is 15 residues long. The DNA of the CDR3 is TGCGCCAGCAGCCCCGGACCTGGGGGACTCTATGGCTACACCTTC. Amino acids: CASSPGPGGLYGYTF.

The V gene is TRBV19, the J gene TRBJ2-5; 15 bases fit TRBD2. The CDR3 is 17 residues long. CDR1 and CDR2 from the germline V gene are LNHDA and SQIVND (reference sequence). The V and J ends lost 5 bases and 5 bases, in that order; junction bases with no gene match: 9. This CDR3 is CASSPGLAGGPKETQYF. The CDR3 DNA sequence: TGTGCCAGTAGTCCCGGACTAGCGGGAGGGCCTAAGGAGACCCAGTACTTC. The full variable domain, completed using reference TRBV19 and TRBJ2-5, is DGGITQSPKYLFRKEGQNVTLSCEQNLNHDAMYWYRQDPGQGLRLIYYSQIVNDFQKGDIAEGYSVSREKKESFPLTVTSAQKNPTAFYLCASSPGLAGGPKETQYFGPGTRLLVL.

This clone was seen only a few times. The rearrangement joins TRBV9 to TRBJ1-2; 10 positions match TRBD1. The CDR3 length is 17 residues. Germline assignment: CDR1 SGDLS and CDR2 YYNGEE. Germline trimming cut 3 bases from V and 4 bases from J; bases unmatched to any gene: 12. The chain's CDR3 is CASSDSFGTGVTYGYTF. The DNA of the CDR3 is TGTGCCAGCAGCGACTCCTTCGGGACAGGGGTAACCTATGGCTACACCTTC.

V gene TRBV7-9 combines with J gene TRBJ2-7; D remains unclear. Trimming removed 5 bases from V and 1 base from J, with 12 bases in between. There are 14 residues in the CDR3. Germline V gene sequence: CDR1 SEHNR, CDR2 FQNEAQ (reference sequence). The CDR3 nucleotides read TGTGCCAGCAGCCCCAGAGGCAGATCCTACGAGCAGTACTTC. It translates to CASSPRGRSYEQYF.

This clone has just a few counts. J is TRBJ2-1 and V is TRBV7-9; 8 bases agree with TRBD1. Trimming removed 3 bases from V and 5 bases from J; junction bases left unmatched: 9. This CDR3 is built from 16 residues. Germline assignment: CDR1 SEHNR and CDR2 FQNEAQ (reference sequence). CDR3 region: CASSLRGQGADNEQFF. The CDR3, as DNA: TGTGCCAGCAGCTTGAGAGGACAGGGAGCGGACAATGAGCAGTTCTTC.

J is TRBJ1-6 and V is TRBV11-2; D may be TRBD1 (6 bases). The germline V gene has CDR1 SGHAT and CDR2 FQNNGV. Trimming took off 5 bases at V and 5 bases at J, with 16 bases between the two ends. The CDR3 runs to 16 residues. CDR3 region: CASSQWGQRDNSPLHF. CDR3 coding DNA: TGTGCCAGCAGCCAGTGGGGGCAGAGGGATAATTCACCCCTCCACTTT.

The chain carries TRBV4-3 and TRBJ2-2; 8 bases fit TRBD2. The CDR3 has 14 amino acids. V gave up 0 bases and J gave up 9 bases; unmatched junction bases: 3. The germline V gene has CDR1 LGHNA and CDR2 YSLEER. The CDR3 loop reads CASSQEVSGRELFF. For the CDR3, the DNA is TGCGCCAGCAGCCAAGAGGTTAGCGGGAGGGAGCTGTTTTTT.

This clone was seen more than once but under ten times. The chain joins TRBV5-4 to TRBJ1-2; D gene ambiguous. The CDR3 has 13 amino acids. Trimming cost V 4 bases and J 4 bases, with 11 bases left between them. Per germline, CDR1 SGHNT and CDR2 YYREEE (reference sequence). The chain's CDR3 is CASSEERAYGYTF. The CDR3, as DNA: TGTGCCAGCAGCGAGGAGCGGGCCTATGGCTACACCTTC.

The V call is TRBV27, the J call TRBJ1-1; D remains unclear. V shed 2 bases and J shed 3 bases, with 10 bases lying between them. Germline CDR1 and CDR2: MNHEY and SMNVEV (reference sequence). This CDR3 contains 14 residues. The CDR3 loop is CASSLTLADTEAFF. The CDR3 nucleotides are TGTGCCAGCAGTTTAACCCTAGCCGACACTGAAGCTTTCTTT.

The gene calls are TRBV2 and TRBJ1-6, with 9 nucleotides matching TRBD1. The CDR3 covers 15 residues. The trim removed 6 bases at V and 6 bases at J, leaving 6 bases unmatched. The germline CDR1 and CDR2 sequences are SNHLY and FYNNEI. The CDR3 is CASSPGQGRNSPLHF. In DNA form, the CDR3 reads TGTGCCAGCAGCCCCGGACAGGGGCGTAATTCACCCCTCCACTTT.

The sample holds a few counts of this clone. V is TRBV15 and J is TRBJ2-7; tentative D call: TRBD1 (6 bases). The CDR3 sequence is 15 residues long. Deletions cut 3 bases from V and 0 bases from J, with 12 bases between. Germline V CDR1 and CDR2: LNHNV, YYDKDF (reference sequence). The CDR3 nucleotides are TGTGCCACCAGCAGGGGGGCGGGTAGCTCCTACGAGCAGTACTTC. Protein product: CATSRGAGSSYEQYF.

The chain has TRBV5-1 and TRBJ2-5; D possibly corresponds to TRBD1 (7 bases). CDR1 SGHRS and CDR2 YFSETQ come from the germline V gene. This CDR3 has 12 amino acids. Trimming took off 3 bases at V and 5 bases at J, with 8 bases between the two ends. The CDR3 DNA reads TGCGCCAGCAGCTCAGGGGGGGAGACCCAGTACTTC. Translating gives CASSSGGETQYF.